These 28 T cell receptor beta chains came from one sample sequenced in a study of T cell responses to AZD1222 COVID-19 vaccine. The table came from immunoSEQ multiplex PCR; TCRdb's copy has only in-frame clones and leaves some out. The table shows about 140,000 clones, with 88% occurring only once. Sequencing used peripheral blood, obtained on day 0 of AZD1222 vaccination. These TCRs come from an adult in good health.

This chain connects TRBV6-4 to TRBJ1-2, with TRBD1 identical over 9 bases. In germline, CDR1 is MRHNA, CDR2 SNTAGT. Trimming removed 0 bases from V and 4 bases from J; junction bases left unmatched: 3. The CDR3 totals 15 residues. The CDR3 DNA reads as TGTGCCAGCAGTGACTCGAAGGGACAGGGCTATGGCTACACCTTC. This translates into CASSDSKGQGYGYTF.

This chain links TRBV7-2 with TRBJ1-2; perhaps TRBD1 as D (5 bases). Germline-derived CDR1 and CDR2 are SGHTA and FQGNSA. CDR3 length equals 14 residues. Trimming stripped 3 bases from V and 4 bases from J, with 12 bases between. CDR3 loop: CASSFKGLGYGYTF. CDR3 nucleotides: TGTGCCAGCAGCTTCAAGGGACTAGGCTATGGCTACACCTTC.

V usage is TRBV30 and J usage is TRBJ1-1; D possibly corresponds to TRBD1 (5 bases). The ends were cut back, 5 bases at V and 3 bases at J, with 19 bases in the middle. The V gene's germline CDR1 is GTSNPN and CDR2 SVGIG (reference sequence). The CDR3 totals 15 residues. CDR3 in amino acids: CAWRYERGRDTEAFF. The CDR3, as DNA: TGTGCCTGGCGATACGAAAGGGGACGGGACACTGAAGCTTTCTTT.

This clone was seen a single time. The chain uses TRBV5-1 and TRBJ1-5; TRBD1 matches at 7 bases. The CDR3 consists of 14 residues. Unmatched junction bases numbered 6, after V lost 4 bases and J lost 5 bases. Germline CDR1 reads SGHRS; CDR2 reads YFSETQ. The CDR3 sequence: CASSPGTADQPQHF. As DNA, the CDR3 is TGCGCCAGCAGCCCCGGGACAGCCGATCAGCCCCAGCATTTT.

This rearrangement joins TRBV2 to TRBJ1-2; D is possibly TRBD1 (6 bases). V was pared by 6 bases and J by 4 bases, with 12 bases between. CDR1 and CDR2 from the germline V gene are SNHLY and FYNNEI. The CDR3 is made up of 13 amino acids. The CDR3 here is CASRTGPSYGYTF. The DNA of the CDR3 is TGTGCCAGCAGGACAGGTCCCAGCTATGGCTACACCTTC.

The chain couples TRBV9 to TRBJ2-1; D is unresolved. The germline gives CDR1 SGDLS, CDR2 YYNGEE. With 4 bases removed from V and 12 bases from J, the gap between germline ends came to 14 bases. CDR3 size: 12 residues. The CDR3 nucleotides read TGTGCCAGCAGCCTCGCCGATGGGTGGCAGTTCTTC. Residues: CASSLADGWQFF.

V is TRBV10-3 and J is TRBJ2-1; unclear D gene. This CDR3 has 16 amino acids. The germline V gene has CDR1 ENHRY and CDR2 SYGVKD. Trimming shortened V by 2 bases and J by 1 base, and 12 bases separated the two germline ends. The CDR3 here is CAISEVPRRSYNEQFF. The CDR3 DNA is TGTGCCATCAGTGAGGTTCCGCGTCGATCCTACAATGAGCAGTTCTTC.

This clone was detected only once. This rearrangement joins TRBV19 to TRBJ2-1, with 7 bases fitting TRBD2. This CDR3 has 15 residues. V was clipped by 1 base and J by 8 bases; unmatched bases: 8. Germline V lookup: CDR1 LNHDA, CDR2 SQIVND (reference sequence). CDR3: CASSIGAGAVYEQFF. The CDR3 DNA follows: TGTGCCAGTAGTATAGGTGCGGGAGCTGTCTATGAGCAGTTCTTC. Based on the CDR3 plus reference TRBV19 and TRBJ2-1, the full variable domain is DGGITQSPKYLFRKEGQNVTLSCEQNLNHDAMYWYRQDPGQGLRLIYYSQIVNDFQKGDIAEGYSVSREKKESFPLTVTSAQKNPTAFYLCASSIGAGAVYEQFFGPGTRLTVL.

In its sample, this clone was seen a few times. V and J are TRBV7-2 and TRBJ2-7; TRBD1 agrees at 8 bases. The CDR3 is made up of 14 amino acids. In germline, CDR1 is SGHTA, CDR2 FQGNSA. With 3 bases clipped from V and 3 bases from J, the junction kept 4 bases outside the gene matches. The CDR3 loop is CASSLWTGSYEQYF. The DNA for the CDR3 is TGTGCCAGCAGCTTGTGGACAGGGAGCTACGAGCAGTACTTC.

The genes are TRBV2 and TRBJ2-2; D could derive from TRBD1 or TRBD2 (5 bases each). Germline lookup yields CDR1 SNHLY and CDR2 FYNNEI. Trimming pared 3 bases from V and 2 bases from J, leaving 7 bases between. The CDR3 covers 14 residues. CDR3 loop: CASSDGANTGELFF. CDR3 DNA sequence: TGTGCCAGCAGTGACGGGGCTAACACCGGGGAGCTGTTTTTT. Based on the CDR3 plus reference TRBV2 and TRBJ2-2, the full variable domain is EPEVTQTPSHQVTQMGQEVILRCVPISNHLYFYWYRQILGQKVEFLVSFYNNEISEKSEIFDDQFSVERPDGSNFTLKIRSTKLEDSAMYFCASSDGANTGELFFGEGSRLTVL.

This clone was observed a handful of times. J is TRBJ2-7 and V is TRBV12-3 or TRBV12-4; the D is unclear. CDR3 length: 13 residues. V lost 5 bases to trimming and J lost 4 bases, with 12 bases between them. CDR3 protein: CASSLPPVYEQYF. CDR3 nucleotides: TGTGCCAGCAGTCTTCCCCCAGTATACGAGCAGTACTTC.

The V and J genes are TRBV19 and TRBJ1-1; unclear D gene. Germline V lookup: CDR1 LNHDA, CDR2 SQIVND (reference sequence). Trimming cost V 7 bases and J 5 bases, with 11 bases left between them. This CDR3 spans 12 amino acids. The DNA of the CDR3 is TGTGCCAGTACCCTTTCCGCAACTGAAGCTTTCTTT. This sequence encodes CASTLSATEAFF.

In its sample, this clone was seen a few times. The chain recombines TRBV27 with TRBJ1-1; the D gene is possibly TRBD1 (6 bases). V lost 2 bases to trimming and J lost 6 bases, with 19 bases between them. The CDR3 sequence is 16 residues long. CDR1 is MNHEY, CDR2 SMNVEV, per germline (reference sequence). CDR3 region: CASSLSTRGGVAEAFF. CDR3 in DNA: TGTGCCAGCAGTTTAAGTACCAGGGGAGGGGTGGCTGAAGCTTTCTTT.

This clone was picked up one time. The V and J genes are TRBV4-2 and TRBJ2-7, with 9 positions matching TRBD1. Germline V CDR1 and CDR2: LGHNA, YNFKEQ. This CDR3 has 16 amino acids. Losses at the gene ends were 0 bases for V and 4 bases for J; bases not matched to a gene: 7. CDR3 sequence (DNA): TGTGCCAGCAGCCAAGACTTCACAGGGGGCGGATACGAGCAGTACTTC. It is translated as CASSQDFTGGGYEQYF.

The rearrangement uses TRBV10-1 and TRBJ2-3, with TRBD2 matching 9 bases. Germline loops: CDR1 WNHNN, CDR2 SYGVQD (reference sequence). The CDR3 runs 14 residues. V dropped 4 bases and J dropped 7; count of bases not matched to a gene: 6. The CDR3 region has the DNA TGCGCCAGCAGTGTAGCGGGAGTTGGAAATACGCAGTATTTT. As protein: CASSVAGVGNTQYF.

This chain joins TRBV3-1 (or the pseudogene TRBV3-2) and TRBJ2-1; a weak D match, TRBD2 (6 bases). V gave up 0 bases and J gave up 10 bases, with 19 bases separating them. The germline V gene has CDR1 LGHDT and CDR2 YNNKEL (reference sequence). The CDR3 sequence is 16 residues long. CDR3 nucleotide sequence: TGTGCCAGCAGCCAAGATCAATCGGGGGTCTGCAGAGAGCAGTTCTTC. It encodes CASSQDQSGVCREQFF.

The CDR3 is CASSFPQGGYGAATNEKLFF. CDR3 sequence (DNA): TGTGCCAGCAGCTTCCCTCAGGGCGGGTATGGGGCTGCAACTAATGAAAAACTGTTTTTT. The chain joins TRBV7-8 to TRBJ1-4; tentative D call: TRBD1 (5 bases). This CDR3 is built from 20 residues. V was cut by 3 bases and J by 0 bases, with 23 bases left in between. The V gene's germline CDR1 is SGHVS and CDR2 FQNEAQ.

The chain joins TRBV18 to TRBJ2-7; D remains unclear. Trimming removed 0 bases from V and 4 bases from J, with 7 bases in between. This CDR3 contains 13 residues. From germline, CDR1 is KGHSH and CDR2 LQKENI. As DNA, the CDR3 is TGTGCCAGCTCACCACCAGCGACATACGAGCAGTACTTC. It yields the protein CASSPPATYEQYF. The complete variable domain, with remaining parts taken from reference TRBV18 and TRBJ2-7, reads NAGVMQNPRHLVRRRGQEARLRCSPMKGHSHVYWYRQLPEEGLKFMVYLQKENIIDESGMPKERFSAEFPKEGPSILRIQQVVRGDSAAYFCASSPPATYEQYFGPGTRLTVT.

The gene calls are TRBV19 and TRBJ1-5; 7 bases match TRBD1. CDR3 length equals 15 residues. The trim removed 7 bases at V and 5 bases at J, leaving 11 bases unmatched. Germline V lookup: CDR1 LNHDA, CDR2 SQIVND (reference sequence). The CDR3 region is CASIPTGLQDQPQHF. In DNA form, the CDR3 reads TGTGCCAGTATTCCGACAGGGCTGCAAGATCAGCCCCAGCATTTT.

The chain carries TRBV2 and TRBJ1-2; D not certain. CDR3 length: 15 residues. Trimming shortened V by 3 bases and J by 4 bases, and 15 bases separated the two germline ends. Per the germline V gene, CDR1 is SNHLY and CDR2 is FYNNEI. CDR3 sequence: CASSEDPGNVYGYTF. DNA for the CDR3: TGTGCCAGCAGTGAGGACCCGGGAAACGTCTATGGCTACACCTTC.

This chain uses TRBV11-2 with TRBJ1-3; weak D call: TRBD1 (5 bases). With 4 bases removed from V and 0 bases from J, the gap between germline ends came to 7 bases. CDR3 length equals 14 residues. Germline V lookup: CDR1 SGHAT, CDR2 FQNNGV. The CDR3 spells CASSSRVSGNTIYF. The CDR3 region has the DNA TGTGCCAGCAGCTCCAGGGTCTCTGGAAACACCATATATTTT.

The J gene is TRBJ1-2, the V gene TRBV7-2; the D is unclear. The CDR3 is 13 amino acids. Trimming took 2 bases from V and 6 from J, leaving 10 bases between them. Germline V gene data show CDR1 as SGHTA and CDR2 as FQGNSA. The CDR3 reads CASSLSGRHGYTF. CDR3 coding DNA: TGTGCCAGCAGCTTATCGGGTCGGCATGGCTACACCTTC.

The chain recombines TRBV11-2 with TRBJ2-5; D perhaps matches TRBD2 (5 bases). The CDR3 extends over 12 amino acids. The V gene's germline CDR1 is SGHAT and CDR2 FQNNGV. V was clipped by 3 bases and J by 4 bases, with 6 bases between them. This chain's CDR3 is CASSLRVETQYF. In DNA, the CDR3 is TGTGCCAGCAGCTTGAGGGTAGAGACCCAGTACTTC. The full variable domain, with the rest looked up from reference TRBV11-2 and TRBJ2-5, is EAGVAQSPRYKIIEKRQSVAFWCNPISGHATLYWYQQILGQGPKLLIQFQNNGVVDDSQLPKDRFSAERLKGVDSTLKIQPAKLEDSAVYLCASSLRVETQYFGPGTRLLVL.

This rearrangement joins TRBV29-1 to TRBJ1-2; possibly TRBD1 for D (5 bases). CDR3 length: 13 residues. V dropped 0 bases and J dropped 8 bases, with 13 bases sitting between them. CDR1 is SQVTM, CDR2 ANQGSEA, per germline. CDR3 DNA sequence: TGCAGCGTTGAAGATCGGTGGGGGTCGGGCTACACCTTC. Encoded protein: CSVEDRWGSGYTF.

The rearrangement links TRBV5-1 to TRBJ2-5; D ambiguous. Germline values: CDR1 SGHRS, CDR2 YFSETQ. The CDR3 spans 15 residues. V was trimmed by 2 bases and J by 3 bases, leaving 14 bases between them. CDR3 bases: TGCGCCAGCAGCTTAAAACGTGGGGAAGAAGAGACCCAGTACTTC. It is translated as CASSLKRGEEETQYF.

Written as DNA, the CDR3 is TGTGCCAGCAGTGGACTAGCGGGAGTAAGGTCCTACGAGCAGTACTTC. This gives the protein CASSGLAGVRSYEQYF. This chain uses TRBV2 with TRBJ2-7; 12 positions agree with TRBD2. The V gene's germline CDR1 is SNHLY and CDR2 FYNNEI. The V gene end was trimmed by 4 bases and the J gene end by 1 base; junction bases not matched to a gene: 5. CDR3 length equals 16 residues.

Written as DNA, the CDR3 is TGTGCCAGCAGTTTATCTGGGCCGGGAGTTGGGCAAGAGACCCAGTACTTC. Translating it yields CASSLSGPGVGQETQYF. The chain carries TRBV28 and TRBJ2-5, with D possibly being TRBD2 (6 bases). The CDR3 totals 17 residues. Between the trimmed V and J ends, which lost 1 base and 2 bases, there was a span of 17 bases. Germline V gene sequence: CDR1 MDHEN, CDR2 SYDVKM.

This clone was detected only once. The chain has TRBV14 and TRBJ1-2, with D perhaps TRBD1 (5 bases). The V gene's germline CDR1 is SGHDN and CDR2 FVKESK. Trimming left V 6 bases short and J 3 bases short, with 11 bases between. The length of the CDR3 is 13 residues. CDR3 region: CASSPGYDYGYTF. The CDR3 bases are TGTGCCAGCAGTCCAGGGTATGACTATGGCTACACCTTC.